The 5 T cell receptor beta chains below come from one sample, sequenced in a study of T cells in Graves' hyperthyroidism and ophthalmopathy (dated by TCRdb to between 2019 and 2020). The protocol used for the library was multiplex PCR. The sequencing machine was an Illumina HiSeq 2000. The TCR beta CDR3 regions were amplified from the RNA transcripts. A first-round RT-PCR of the TCR CDR3 used the HTBI primer set with the Qiagen OneStep RT-PCR kit. TCRdb handled the public reads itself, with Q25 trimming in fastp and clone calling in MiXCR, and kept productive beta chains. Every CDR3 protein is listed once, alongside the most common genes and DNA of its rows. The sample table contains about 640,000 distinct CDR3 sequences; only one count was recorded for less than 25% of them. Roughly a third of the sample goes to the ten largest clones. Sequencing input: blood. The receptors stem from a young man with Graves' ophthalmopathy.

This clonotype was detected many times. CDR3: CASRTPYNEQFF. DNA of the CDR3: TGTGCCAGCAGGACACCTTACAATGAGCAGTTCTTC. The chain combines TRBV28 with TRBJ2-1; D unresolved. The CDR3 is 12 residues long. The V end lost 6 bases, the J end lost 4 bases, and 7 bases lay between the germline ends. Germline V CDR1 and CDR2: MDHEN, SYDVKM.

The chain joins TRBV14 to TRBJ2-1, with TRBD2 matching over 11 bases. Looked up from germline, CDR1 is SGHDN and CDR2 is FVKESK. CDR3 length: 14 residues. Trimming at V came to 2 bases and at J to 7 bases, leaving 1 base not matched to a gene. This chain's CDR3 is CASSQWTSGNEQFF. The CDR3 coding sequence is TGTGCCAGCAGCCAATGGACTAGCGGGAATGAGCAGTTCTTC.

CDR3 residues: CASSQGRGGGTTFEQYF. CDR3 DNA: TGTGCCAGCAGCCAAGGCAGGGGTGGGGGAACTACGTTCGAGCAGTACTTC. This chain connects TRBV16 to TRBJ2-7; tentative D call: TRBD1 (6 bases). This CDR3 region has 17 residues. Looked up from germline, CDR1 is KGHSY and CDR2 is FQNENV. The germline V and J ends were trimmed by 2 bases and 6 bases, with 23 bases remaining between them.

This clonotype was observed a few times. The rearrangement uses TRBV10-1 and TRBJ2-5, with D maybe TRBD1 (6 bases). V was pared by 0 bases and J by 0 bases, with 11 bases between. CDR3 size: 16 residues. Germline values: CDR1 WNHNN, CDR2 SYGVQD (reference sequence). The CDR3 bases are TGCGCCAGCAGTGAGTCGCCAGGGGAGTACCAAGAGACCCAGTACTTC. Translation gives CASSESPGEYQETQYF.

The rearrangement uses TRBV27 and TRBJ2-7; possible D gene TRBD2, 6 bases. The germline V gene has CDR1 MNHEY and CDR2 SMNVEV (reference sequence). The V end lost 4 bases, the J end lost 3 bases, and 16 bases lay between the germline ends. The CDR3 contains 15 residues. CDR3 in DNA: TGTGCCAGCAGTTATTCGGGACTGCTGGGCTACGAGCAGTACTTC. This encodes CASSYSGLLGYEQYF.